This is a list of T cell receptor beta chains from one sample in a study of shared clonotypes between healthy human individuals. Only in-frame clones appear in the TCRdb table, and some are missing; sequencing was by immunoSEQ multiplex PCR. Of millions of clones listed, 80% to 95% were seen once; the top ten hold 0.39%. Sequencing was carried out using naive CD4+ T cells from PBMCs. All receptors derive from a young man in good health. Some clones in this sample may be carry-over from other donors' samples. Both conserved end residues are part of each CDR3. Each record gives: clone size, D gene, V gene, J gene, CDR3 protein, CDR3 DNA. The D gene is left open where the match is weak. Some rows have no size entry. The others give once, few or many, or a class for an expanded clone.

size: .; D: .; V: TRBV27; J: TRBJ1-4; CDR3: CASSRDPPEKLFF; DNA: TGTGCCAGCAGCAGGGACCCACCTGAAAAACTGTTTTTT
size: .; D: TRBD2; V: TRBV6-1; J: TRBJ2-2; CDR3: CASSERAGAGTGELFF; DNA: TGTGCCAGCAGTGAACGAGCGGGAGCCGGCACCGGGGAGCTGTTTTTT
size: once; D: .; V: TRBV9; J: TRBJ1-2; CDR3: CASSVLSESYGYTF; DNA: TGTGCCAGCAGCGTATTGTCGGAGAGCTATGGCTACACCTTC
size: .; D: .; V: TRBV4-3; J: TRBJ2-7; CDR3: CASSQRSSGTSPYEQYF; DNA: TGCGCCAGCAGTCAAAGGAGCTCCGGGACAAGCCCATACGAGCAGTACTTC
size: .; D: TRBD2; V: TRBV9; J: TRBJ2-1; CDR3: CASSPPGLAWGNEQFF; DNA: TGTGCCAGCAGCCCCCCCGGACTAGCGTGGGGCAATGAGCAGTTCTTC
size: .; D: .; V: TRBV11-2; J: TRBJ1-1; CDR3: CASSLDTGGHTEAFF; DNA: TGTGCCAGCAGCTTAGATACCGGGGGTCACACTGAAGCTTTCTTT
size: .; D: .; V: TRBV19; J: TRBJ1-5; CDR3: CASSIDQRPFQHF; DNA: TGTGCCAGTAGTATAGATCAAAGGCCCTTCCAGCATTTT
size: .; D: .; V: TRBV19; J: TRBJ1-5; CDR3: CASGTERGQPQHF; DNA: TGTGCCAGTGGAACAGAGCGGGGTCAGCCCCAGCATTTT
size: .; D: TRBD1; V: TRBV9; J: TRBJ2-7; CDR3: CASDAGTGLFEQYF; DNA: TGTGCCAGCGATGCCGGGACAGGGCTTTTTGAGCAGTACTTC
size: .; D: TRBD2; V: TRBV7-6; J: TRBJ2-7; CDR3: CASSSGLRGDEQYF; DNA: TGTGCCAGCAGCTCGGGACTCCGGGGGGACGAGCAGTACTTC
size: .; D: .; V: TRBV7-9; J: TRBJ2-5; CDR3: CASSLISFEAQETQYF; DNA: TGTGCCAGCAGCTTAATCTCCTTTGAGGCACAAGAGACCCAGTACTTC
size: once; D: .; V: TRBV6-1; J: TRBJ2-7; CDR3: CASTGHRTAYEQYF; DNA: TGTGCCAGCACAGGACATCGGACAGCCTACGAGCAGTACTTC
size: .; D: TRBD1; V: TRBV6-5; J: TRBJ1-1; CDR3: CASRFLQGGGTEAFF; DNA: TGTGCCAGCAGATTTCTACAGGGGGGCGGAACTGAAGCTTTCTTT
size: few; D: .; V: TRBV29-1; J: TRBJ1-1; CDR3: CSADRNMNTEAFF; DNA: TGCAGCGCCGACAGAAATATGAACACTGAAGCTTTCTTT
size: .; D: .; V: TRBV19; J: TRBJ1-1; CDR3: CASISYGVMNTEAFF; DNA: TGTGCCAGCATCTCTTACGGCGTCATGAACACTGAAGCTTTCTTT
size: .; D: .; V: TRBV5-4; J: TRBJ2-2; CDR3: CASRPKNTGELFF; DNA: TGTGCCAGCAGACCTAAGAACACCGGGGAGCTGTTTTTT
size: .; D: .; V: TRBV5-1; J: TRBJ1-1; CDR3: CASSLAPGAEAFF; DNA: TGCGCCAGCAGCTTGGCGCCCGGGGCTGAAGCTTTCTTT
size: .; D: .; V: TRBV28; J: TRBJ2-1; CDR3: CASSLVHSKNEQFF; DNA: TGTGCCAGCAGTTTAGTTCACAGCAAAAATGAGCAGTTCTTC
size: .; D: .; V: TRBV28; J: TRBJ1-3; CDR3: CASSLPRASGNTIYF; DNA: TGTGCCAGCAGTTTACCCAGGGCATCTGGAAACACCATATATTTT
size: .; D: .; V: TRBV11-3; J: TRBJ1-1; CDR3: CASSLGSTGAFF; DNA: TGTGCCAGCAGCTTGGGAAGTACAGGGGCTTTCTTT
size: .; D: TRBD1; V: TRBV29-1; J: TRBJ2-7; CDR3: CSVRGQGIYEQYF; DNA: TGCAGCGTCCGGGGACAGGGCATCTACGAGCAGTACTTC
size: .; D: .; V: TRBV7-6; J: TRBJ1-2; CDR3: CASSLASTAPDGYTF; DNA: TGTGCCAGCAGCTTAGCCTCGACAGCCCCTGATGGCTACACCTTC
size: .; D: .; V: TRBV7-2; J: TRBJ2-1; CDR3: CASSLPRPGSYNEQFF; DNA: TGTGCCAGCAGCTTGCCACGCCCAGGCTCCTACAATGAGCAGTTCTTC
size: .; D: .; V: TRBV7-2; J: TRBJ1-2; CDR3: CASSPRGGNPNGYTF; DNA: TGTGCCAGCAGCCCGCGCGGAGGGAATCCAAATGGCTACACCTTC
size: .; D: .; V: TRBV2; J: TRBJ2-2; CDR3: CASSEGFTGELFF; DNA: TGTGCCAGCAGCGAGGGGTTCACCGGGGAGCTGTTTTTT
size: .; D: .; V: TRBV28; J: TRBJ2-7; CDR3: CASSWRQGPTYEQYF; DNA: TGTGCCAGCAGTTGGAGGCAGGGGCCTACCTACGAGCAGTACTTC
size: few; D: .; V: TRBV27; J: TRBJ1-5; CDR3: CASSFTRGVSQPQHF; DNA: TGTGCCAGCAGTTTCACCAGGGGCGTGTCTCAGCCCCAGCATTTT
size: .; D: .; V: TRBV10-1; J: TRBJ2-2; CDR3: CASGLRDTGELFF; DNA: TGCGCCAGCGGACTAAGGGACACCGGGGAGCTGTTTTTT